These 21 T cell receptor beta chains were sequenced from one sample in a study of blood T cell repertoires in COVID-19. Libraries were prepared by immunoSEQ multiplex PCR; TCRdb keeps only in-frame clonotypes and omits some of them. This table holds about 130,000 clones, 86% found once. Sequencing input: peripheral blood. The receptors stem from a woman in her 70s with COVID-19, enrolled during active disease.

The chain combines TRBV6-1 with TRBJ1-4, with D hard to call. The CDR3 length is 14 residues. V lost 0 bases and J lost 7, with 9 bases in between. Looked up from germline, CDR1 is MNHNS and CDR2 is SASEGT. Here the CDR3 DNA reads TGTGCCAGCAGTGAAGCTCCGGGGTTTGAAAAACTGTTTTTT. It specifies CASSEAPGFEKLFF.

The chain is built from TRBV27 and TRBJ1-1; D gene unclear. The CDR3 extends over 13 amino acids. CDR1 and CDR2 from the germline V gene are MNHEY and SMNVEV (reference sequence). Trimming pared 5 bases from V and 1 base from J, leaving 8 bases between. The CDR3 loop reads CASSPRGNTEAFF. CDR3 DNA: TGTGCCAGCAGTCCCCGGGGGAACACTGAAGCTTTCTTT.

The J gene is TRBJ2-6, the V gene TRBV6-1; tentatively, D is TRBD1 (6 bases). Per germline, CDR1 MNHNS and CDR2 SASEGT. Trimming removed 3 bases at V and 1 base at J, with 10 bases between. There are 16 residues in the CDR3. This chain's CDR3 is CASSDFRGSGANVLTF. The CDR3, as DNA: TGTGCCAGCAGTGATTTTAGGGGGTCTGGGGCCAACGTCCTGACTTTC.

This chain uses TRBV27 with TRBJ2-1; maybe TRBD1 (6 bases). V was trimmed by 2 bases and J by 8 bases, leaving 13 bases between them. CDR1 is MNHEY and CDR2 is SMNVEV in the germline V gene (reference sequence). CDR3 size: 14 residues. The CDR3 DNA sequence: TGTGCCAGCAGTTTAAGGCAGGGGTTCGATGAGCAGTTCTTC. Translating it yields CASSLRQGFDEQFF.

V and J are TRBV19 and TRBJ1-1; TRBD1 matches 12 bases. This CDR3 contains 17 residues. The germline CDR1 and CDR2 sequences are LNHDA and SQIVND (reference sequence). The J segment lost 0 bases and the V segment lost 3 bases, leaving 5 bases of the junction unmatched. The CDR3 nucleotides read TGTGCCAGTAGTATTGGGACAGGGGGCTCCATGAACACTGAAGCTTTCTTT. It codes for CASSIGTGGSMNTEAFF.

The J gene is TRBJ1-4, the V gene TRBV28; D is unclear. This CDR3 comprises 15 residues. V lost 7 bases and J 0 bases, leaving 12 bases between the germline ends. Germline CDR1 is MDHEN and CDR2 is SYDVKM. This CDR3 reads CASNQVSATNEKLFF. The DNA for the CDR3 is TGTGCCAGCAACCAGGTCTCCGCAACTAATGAAAAACTGTTTTTT.

This rearrangement joins TRBV7-6 to TRBJ1-3, with 7 bases fitting TRBD1. This CDR3 spans 13 amino acids. The J segment lost 8 bases and the V segment lost 3 bases, leaving 4 bases of the junction unmatched. CDR1 and CDR2 from the germline V gene are SGHVS and FNYEAQ. Here the CDR3 DNA reads TGTGCCAGCAGCTTCTACAGGGGAGACACCATATATTTT. Translation gives CASSFYRGDTIYF.

The chain carries TRBV6-5 and TRBJ1-6; 7 nucleotides match TRBD1. The CDR3 covers 16 residues. J was trimmed by 11 bases and V by 0 bases; bases with no gene match: 10. CDR1 and CDR2 (germline): MNHEY, SVGAGI. The CDR3 nucleotides are TGTGCCAGCAGTTACTCCGAGACAGGGAAGGGGACACCCCTCCACTTT. It is translated as CASSYSETGKGTPLHF.

The chain employs TRBV10-2 and TRBJ2-3; the D is unclear. The germline V gene encodes CDR1 WSHSY and CDR2 SAAADI. Trimming left V 6 bases short and J 3 bases short, with 13 bases between. The length of the CDR3 is 14 residues. The CDR3 nucleotides read TGCGCCAGCAGGCAGTCTGCGGCGACAGATACGCAGTATTTT. Encoded protein: CASRQSAATDTQYF.

This chain links TRBV3-1 (or the pseudogene TRBV3-2) with TRBJ1-1, with 7 bases matching TRBD1. The CDR3 runs 15 residues. J was trimmed by 3 bases and V by 4 bases; bases with no gene match: 8. Germline V gene data show CDR1 as LGHDT and CDR2 as YNNKEL (reference sequence). The CDR3 coding sequence is TGTGCCAGCAGCCCCCGCCCTACAGGGGACACTGAAGCTTTCTTT. Its translation is CASSPRPTGDTEAFF.

In this sample, this clone turned up once. V usage is TRBV2 and J usage is TRBJ2-3; 8 bases are shared with TRBD1. This CDR3 region has 14 residues. Germline CDR1 is SNHLY and CDR2 is FYNNEI. V dropped 5 bases and J dropped 1; count of bases not matched to a gene: 2. The DNA of the CDR3 is TGTGCCAGCAGTAAGGACAGGGGCACAGATACGCAGTATTTT. Its translation is CASSKDRGTDTQYF.

J is TRBJ2-3 and V is TRBV5-1; D not resolved. Trimming stripped 1 base from V and 1 base from J, with 10 bases between. The CDR3 sequence is 15 residues long. Looked up from germline, CDR1 is SGHRS and CDR2 is YFSETQ. CDR3 in amino acids: CASSLSRPGTDTQYF. The CDR3 bases are TGCGCCAGCAGCTTGTCCAGGCCCGGCACAGATACGCAGTATTTT.

This chain uses TRBV11-2 with TRBJ2-7; D is perhaps TRBD1 (6 bases). V was pared by 5 bases and J by 6 bases, with 11 bases between. From germline, CDR1 is SGHAT and CDR2 FQNNGV. CDR3 length: 12 amino acids. CDR3 DNA: TGTGCCAGCAGCCCATCAGGGGTCGAGCAGTACTTC. Translation: CASSPSGVEQYF.

V and J are TRBV11-1 and TRBJ2-5; D remains unclear. V was cut by 5 bases and J by 4 bases, with 11 bases left in between. This CDR3 is 13 amino acids long. Per the germline V gene, CDR1 is SGHAT and CDR2 is FQDESV (reference sequence). CDR3 sequence: CASSPDIRETQYF. The CDR3 coding sequence is TGTGCCAGCAGCCCCGACATACGAGAGACCCAGTACTTC.

As concerns this clone: At one boundary the junction diverges from the germline segment, which might be a read error. V is TRBV7-9 and J is TRBJ1-1; D is unresolved. The CDR3 runs to 15 residues. Germline-derived CDR1 and CDR2 are SEHNR and FQNEAQ (reference sequence). CDR3 nucleotides: TGTGCCAGCAGCCCGGCGGGCAGACCGAACACTGAAACTTTCTTT. Translating gives CASSPAGRPNTETFF.

This rearrangement joins TRBV5-1 to TRBJ1-4; 7 nucleotides match TRBD1. Germline V gene sequence: CDR1 SGHRS, CDR2 YFSETQ. This CDR3 has 17 residues. V trimming: 4 bases; J trimming: 3 bases; junction bases outside the gene matches: 12. The CDR3, as DNA: TGCGCCAGCAGCAGGGGCGTGGGGGACAGTTCTAATGAAAAACTGTTTTTT. Its protein is CASSRGVGDSSNEKLFF.

The V and J genes are TRBV5-5 and TRBJ2-7, with 8 bases aligning to TRBD1. The CDR3 runs 15 residues. Losses at the gene ends were 3 bases for V and 2 bases for J; bases not matched to a gene: 7. CDR1 and CDR2 from the germline V gene are SGHKS and YYEKEE (reference sequence). CDR3 protein: CASSWAGGPPYEQYF. The CDR3 DNA reads as TGTGCCAGCAGCTGGGCAGGGGGCCCCCCCTACGAGCAGTACTTC.

V is TRBV7-2 and J is TRBJ1-2; weak D call: TRBD1 (5 bases). Trimming removed 3 bases at V and 5 bases at J, with 13 bases between. The CDR3 runs to 14 residues. Germline V gives CDR1 SGHTA, CDR2 FQGNSA. CDR3 loop: CASSFQGLAYGYTF. DNA of the CDR3: TGTGCCAGCAGCTTCCAGGGTTTGGCATATGGCTACACCTTC.

V and J are TRBV6-5 and TRBJ2-3, with TRBD1 matching over 9 bases. This CDR3 spans 13 amino acids. Germline CDR1 is MNHEY and CDR2 is SVGAGI. Trimming cost V 7 bases and J 7 bases; bases outside gene matches: 6. The CDR3 loop reads CASITGGLYTQYF. The CDR3 DNA reads TGTGCCAGCATCACAGGGGGCTTATATACGCAGTATTTT.

This chain uses TRBV5-1 with TRBJ2-5, with D possibly matching TRBD1 (5 bases). The V end lost 4 bases, the J end lost 2 bases, and 12 bases lay between the germline ends. This CDR3 comprises 14 residues. Germline CDR1 SGHRS, CDR2 YFSETQ. DNA for the CDR3: TGCGCCAGCAGCCCAGCAGACAGTCAAGAGACCCAGTACTTC. Translated, it gives CASSPADSQETQYF. Looking up the rest from reference TRBV5-1 and TRBJ2-5 gives the full variable domain: KAGVTQTPRYLIKTRGQQVTLSCSPISGHRSVSWYQQTPGQGLQFLFEYFSETQRNKGNFPGRFSGRQFSNSRSEMNVSTLELGDSALYLCASSPADSQETQYFGPGTRLLVL.

The chain recombines TRBV7-9 with TRBJ2-5; no clear D gene. This CDR3 is built from 12 residues. CDR1 and CDR2 from the germline V gene are SEHNR and FQNEAQ (reference sequence). The V end was cut by 5 bases, the J end by 5 bases, with 9 bases between. CDR3 coding DNA: TGTGCCAGCAGCGAGGCGTTGGAGACCCAGTACTTC. This encodes CASSEALETQYF.